The clone carrying this T cell receptor (beta chain) has at least ten counts. Antigen unknown. Researchers used genomic DNA as the template to profile TCR beta VDJ and CDR3. TCRdb reprocessed the reads via MiXCR and lists one record per CDR3 protein. The profile shows about 180,000 distinct CDR3 sequences, 50% to 65% of them singletons. These data come from a study of CD8+CD57+ T cells in acquired aplastic anemia. General study points: Patients did not significantly differ from controls in CD8+ Simpson's diversity.

All sequencing subjects had displayed CD8+CD57+ cell expansion on flow cytometry. Sequencing was carried out using sorted CD4+, CD8+, or CD8+CD57+ T cells (not recorded which) from PBMCs. The receptor was derived from a human donor with aplastic anemia.

The CDR3 DNA reads as TGCGCCAGCAGCCGCTTTAATGACGAGGGGGATGGCTACACCTTC. Translated: CASSRFNDEGDGYTF. The chain couples TRBV4-1 to TRBJ1-2, with D tentatively TRBD1 (6 bases). The CDR3 is made up of 15 amino acids. CDR1 is MGHRA, CDR2 YSYEKL, per germline. V gave up 4 bases and J gave up 6 bases, with 18 bases separating them.